This T cell receptor (beta chain) was profiled in a study of blood T cells in healthy people across ages. Notes on the study in general: The study could not conclusively compare naive and antigen-experienced cells, given its unsorted PBMCs. Unknown CMV status may confound age-related changes in expanded clones.

Each sample provided at least 5 micrograms of extracted total RNA. A note on this clonotype: Its antigen is currently unknown.

Trimming pared 2 bases from V and 1 base from J, leaving 11 bases between. There are 16 residues in the CDR3. Germline V gene lookup returns CDR1 KGHDR and CDR2 SFDVKD. Next came a second PCR, run for about 7 to 12 cycles, which used a sample-barcoded 5' primer along with a J-beta primer mix. Each cDNA molecule carried a tag from a template-switch adaptor that contained 12 random nucleotides. From the 5' RACE reads, TCRdb called clonotypes with MiXCR, one entry per CDR3 protein. This table has 1.5 million or so distinct CDR3 sequences, approximately 42% appearing once. The chain recombines TRBV24-1 with TRBJ2-1, with a tentative D call TRBD2 (6 bases). The specimen sequenced was blood. This receptor was obtained from a woman aged 18-30 years in good health. CDR3 sequence: CATSDSLAESYNEQFF. The CDR3 DNA follows: TGTGCCACCAGTGATTCCTTAGCGGAGTCCTACAATGAGCAGTTCTTC.